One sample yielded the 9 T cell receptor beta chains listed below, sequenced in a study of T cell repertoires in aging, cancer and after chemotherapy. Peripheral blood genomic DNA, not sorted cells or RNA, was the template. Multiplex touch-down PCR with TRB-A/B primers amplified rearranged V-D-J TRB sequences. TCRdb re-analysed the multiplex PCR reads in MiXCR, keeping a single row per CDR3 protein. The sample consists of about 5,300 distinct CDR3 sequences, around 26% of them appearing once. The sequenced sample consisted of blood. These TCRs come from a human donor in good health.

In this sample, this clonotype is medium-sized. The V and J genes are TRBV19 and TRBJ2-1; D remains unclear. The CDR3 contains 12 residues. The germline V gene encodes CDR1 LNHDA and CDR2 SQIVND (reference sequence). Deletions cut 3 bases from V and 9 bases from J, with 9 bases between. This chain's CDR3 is CASSIGPGEQFF. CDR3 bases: TGTGCCAGTAGTATCGGACCTGGTGAGCAGTTCTTC.

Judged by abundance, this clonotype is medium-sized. The CDR3 region is CASSVPRMQAFRDNEQFF. CDR3 in DNA: TGTGCCAGCAGTGTACCCCGAATGCAGGCATTCAGGGACAATGAGCAGTTCTTC. The gene calls are TRBV6-1 and TRBJ2-1; tentatively, D is TRBD1 (5 bases). There are 18 residues in the CDR3. Trimming took 4 bases from V and 5 from J, leaving 24 bases between them. The germline V gene has CDR1 MNHNS and CDR2 SASEGT.

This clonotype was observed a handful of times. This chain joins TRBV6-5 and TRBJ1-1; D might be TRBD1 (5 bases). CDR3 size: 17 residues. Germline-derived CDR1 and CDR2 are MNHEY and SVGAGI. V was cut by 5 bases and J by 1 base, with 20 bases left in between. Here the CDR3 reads CASSPLRQGKSNTEAFF. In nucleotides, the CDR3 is TGTGCCAGCAGTCCCCTTAGGCAGGGAAAATCGAACACTGAAGCTTTCTTT.

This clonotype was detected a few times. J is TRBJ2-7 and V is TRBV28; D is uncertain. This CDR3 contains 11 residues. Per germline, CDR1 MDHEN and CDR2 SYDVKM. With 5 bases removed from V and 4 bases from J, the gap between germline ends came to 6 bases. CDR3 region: CASSPTYEQYF. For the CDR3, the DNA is TGTGCCAGCAGTCCCACGTACGAGCAGTACTTC.

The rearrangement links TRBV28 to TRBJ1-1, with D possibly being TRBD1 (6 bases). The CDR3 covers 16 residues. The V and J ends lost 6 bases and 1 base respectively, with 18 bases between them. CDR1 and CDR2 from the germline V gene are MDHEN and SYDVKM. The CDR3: CASRRIRGAANTEAFF. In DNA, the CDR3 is TGTGCCAGCAGAAGAATAAGGGGGGCGGCGAACACTGAAGCTTTCTTT.

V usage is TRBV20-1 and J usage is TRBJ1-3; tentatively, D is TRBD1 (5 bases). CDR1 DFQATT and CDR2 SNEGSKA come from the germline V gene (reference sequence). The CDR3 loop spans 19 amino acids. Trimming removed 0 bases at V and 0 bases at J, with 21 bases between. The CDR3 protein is CSARDETGPLTVSGNTIYF. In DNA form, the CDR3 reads TGCAGTGCTAGAGATGAAACCGGCCCGCTGACAGTCTCTGGAAACACCATATATTTT.

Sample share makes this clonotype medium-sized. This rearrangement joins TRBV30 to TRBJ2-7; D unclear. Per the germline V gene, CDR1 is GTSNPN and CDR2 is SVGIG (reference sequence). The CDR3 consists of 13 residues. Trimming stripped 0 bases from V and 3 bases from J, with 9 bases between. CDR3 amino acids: CAWSVQMDYEQYF. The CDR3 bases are TGTGCCTGGAGTGTACAGATGGACTACGAGCAGTACTTC.

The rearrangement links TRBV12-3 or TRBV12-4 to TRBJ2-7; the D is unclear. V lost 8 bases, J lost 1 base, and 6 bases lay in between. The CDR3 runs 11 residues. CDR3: CASSQSYEQYF. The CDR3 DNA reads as TGTGCCAGCTCTCAGTCCTACGAGCAGTACTTC.

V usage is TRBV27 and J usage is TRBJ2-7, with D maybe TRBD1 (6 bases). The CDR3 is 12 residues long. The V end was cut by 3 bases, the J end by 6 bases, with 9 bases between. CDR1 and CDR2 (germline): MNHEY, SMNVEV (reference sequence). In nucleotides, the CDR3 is TGTGCCAGCAGTTTTTTAGGGGGCGAGCAGTACTTC. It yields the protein CASSFLGGEQYF.